This T cell receptor (beta chain) derives from a study of OX40 agonist ivuxolimab in advanced cancers. Sequencing used immunoSEQ multiplex PCR; TCRdb keeps in-frame clones, though not all of them. Of fewer than 25,000 clones listed, 88% are singletons. The sequence was collected from an adult with an advanced solid tumor such as melanoma, head and neck, liver or kidney cancer. This specimen was CD4+ or CD8+ T cells sorted from blood, taken in a trial of the OX40 agonist ivuxolimab.

The CDR3 DNA reads as TGTGCCAGTGGGACACCATATAGCAATCAGCCCCAGCATTTT. Its translation is CASGTPYSNQPQHF. The chain employs TRBV27 and TRBJ1-5; D possibly corresponds to TRBD1 (6 bases). The CDR3 has 14 residues. The germline V and J ends were trimmed by 9 bases and 0 bases, with 12 bases remaining between them. The germline V gene encodes CDR1 MNHEY and CDR2 SMNVEV (reference sequence).